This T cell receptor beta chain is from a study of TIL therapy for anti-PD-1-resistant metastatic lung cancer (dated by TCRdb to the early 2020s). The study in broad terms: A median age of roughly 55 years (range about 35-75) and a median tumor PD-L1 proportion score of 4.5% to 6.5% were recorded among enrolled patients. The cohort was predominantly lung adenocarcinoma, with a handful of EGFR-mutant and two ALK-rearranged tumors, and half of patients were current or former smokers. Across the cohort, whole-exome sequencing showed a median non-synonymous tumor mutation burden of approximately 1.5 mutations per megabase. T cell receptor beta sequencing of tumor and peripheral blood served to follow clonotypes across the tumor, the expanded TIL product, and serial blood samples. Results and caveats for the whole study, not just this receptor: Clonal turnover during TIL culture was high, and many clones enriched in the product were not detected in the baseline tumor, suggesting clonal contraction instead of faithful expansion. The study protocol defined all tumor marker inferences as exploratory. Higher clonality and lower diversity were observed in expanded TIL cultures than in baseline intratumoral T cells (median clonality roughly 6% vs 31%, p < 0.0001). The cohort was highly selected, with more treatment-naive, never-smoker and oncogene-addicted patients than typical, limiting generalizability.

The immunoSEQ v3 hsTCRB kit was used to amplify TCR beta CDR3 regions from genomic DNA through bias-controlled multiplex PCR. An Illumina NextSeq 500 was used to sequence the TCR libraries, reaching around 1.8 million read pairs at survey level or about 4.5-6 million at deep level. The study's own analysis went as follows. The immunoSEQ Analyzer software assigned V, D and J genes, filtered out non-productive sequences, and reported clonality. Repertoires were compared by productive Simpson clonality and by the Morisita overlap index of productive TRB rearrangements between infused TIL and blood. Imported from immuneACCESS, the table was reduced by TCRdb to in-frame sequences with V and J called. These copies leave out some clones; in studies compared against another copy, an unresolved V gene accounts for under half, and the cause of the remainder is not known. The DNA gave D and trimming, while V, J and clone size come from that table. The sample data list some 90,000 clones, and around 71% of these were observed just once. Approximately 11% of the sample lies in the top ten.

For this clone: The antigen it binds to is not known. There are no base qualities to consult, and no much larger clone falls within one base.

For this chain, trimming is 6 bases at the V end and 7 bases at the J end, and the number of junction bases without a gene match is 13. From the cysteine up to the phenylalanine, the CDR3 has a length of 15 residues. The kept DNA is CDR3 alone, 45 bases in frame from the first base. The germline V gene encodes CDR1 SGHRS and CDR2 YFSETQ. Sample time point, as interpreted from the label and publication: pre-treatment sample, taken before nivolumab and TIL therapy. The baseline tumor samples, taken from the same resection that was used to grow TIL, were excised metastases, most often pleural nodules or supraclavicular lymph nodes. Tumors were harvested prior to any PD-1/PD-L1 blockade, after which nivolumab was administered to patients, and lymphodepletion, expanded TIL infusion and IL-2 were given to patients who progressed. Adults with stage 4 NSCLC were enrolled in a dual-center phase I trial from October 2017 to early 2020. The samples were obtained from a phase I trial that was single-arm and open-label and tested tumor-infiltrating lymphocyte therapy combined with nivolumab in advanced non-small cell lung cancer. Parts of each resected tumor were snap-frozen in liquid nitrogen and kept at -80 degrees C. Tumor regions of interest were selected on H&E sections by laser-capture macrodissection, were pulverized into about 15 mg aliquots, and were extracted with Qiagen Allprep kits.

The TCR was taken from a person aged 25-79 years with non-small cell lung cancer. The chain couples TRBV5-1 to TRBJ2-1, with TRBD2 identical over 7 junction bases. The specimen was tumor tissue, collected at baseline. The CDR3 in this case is CASTLAGGWLNEQFF. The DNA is TGCGCCAGCACCCTTGCCGGGGGGTGGTTAAATGAGCAGTTCTTC. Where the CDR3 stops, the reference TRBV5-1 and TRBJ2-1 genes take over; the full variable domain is KAGVTQTPRYLIKTRGQQVTLSCSPISGHRSVSWYQQTPGQGLQFLFEYFSETQRNKGNFPGRFSGRQFSNSRSEMNVSTLELGDSALYLCASTLAGGWLNEQFFGPGTRLTVL.